Each of the 28 T cell receptor beta chains below was sequenced from the same sample in a study of T cells expressing NK-cell markers. From its re-call of the 5' RACE reads, TCRdb lists each CDR3 protein once, without DNA. Here the sample table reports fewer than 400,000 distinct CDR3 sequences. The sequenced sample was blood T cells: a sorted CD56 or NKG2C T cell subset, CD4+ or CD8+ T cells, or bulk PBMC T cells (not recorded which). The source is a woman aged 45-59 years in good health.

The chain has TRBV6-6 and TRBJ2-7; TCRdb's D gene call, TRBD1, goes unchecked for lack of DNA. The CDR3 runs to 12 residues. Germline V CDR1 and CDR2: MNHNY, SVGAGI (reference sequence). The chain's CDR3 is CASRTPPHEQYF.

The chain uses TRBV5-1 and TRBJ2-4; the TCRdb D gene call, TRBD1, has no DNA to confirm it. The CDR3 totals 15 residues. CDR1 SGHRS and CDR2 YFSETQ come from the germline V gene. The CDR3 reads CASSFDPGPGNIQYF.

The CDR3 is CASSLTGSLNQPQHF. This chain links TRBV3-1 with TRBJ1-5. This CDR3 contains 15 residues. CDR1 and CDR2 (germline): LGHDT, YNNKEL (reference sequence).

The chain is built from TRBV6-5 and TRBJ2-7; TCRdb picks TRBD1, but there is no DNA to check that call. CDR1 and CDR2 (germline): MNHEY, SVGAGI. CDR3 length: 11 amino acids. The CDR3 sequence is CASRGVDEQYF.

The rearrangement joins TRBV11-2 to TRBJ2-3; TCRdb lists TRBD1, though no DNA is available to test this call. CDR1 is SGHAT, CDR2 FQNNGV, per germline. The length of the CDR3 is 18 residues. This CDR3 is CASSLDHGTGRGADTQYF.

The chain combines TRBV10-3 with TRBJ2-1; TCRdb picks TRBD1, but there is no DNA to check that call. Germline CDR1 ENHRY, CDR2 SYGVKD. The CDR3 consists of 16 residues. CDR3 sequence reads: CAISVAKARAPNEQFF.

The V and J genes are TRBV5-5 and TRBJ1-4. Germline values: CDR1 SGHKS, CDR2 YYEKEE (reference sequence). The CDR3 loop spans 15 amino acids. The CDR3 loop is CASSLLSVTNEKLFF.

The genes are TRBV5-1 and TRBJ2-7; TCRdb's D gene call, TRBD1, goes unchecked for lack of DNA. This CDR3 is 13 amino acids long. Per germline, CDR1 SGHRS and CDR2 YFSETQ. The CDR3 loop is CASSLRGLDEQYF.

The chain joins TRBV30 to TRBJ2-1. The CDR3 runs to 16 residues. Germline V CDR1 and CDR2: GTSNPN, SVGIG (reference sequence). The CDR3 region is CAWSVGLTHSYNEQFF.

The chain has TRBV21-1 and TRBJ2-1; with no DNA, the TCRdb D assignment of TRBD2 cannot be verified. TRBV21-1 is described as a pseudogene. There are 15 residues in the CDR3. CDR3 sequence: CASSKVLAGPNEQFF.

V is TRBV10-3 and J is TRBJ2-5; TCRdb proposes TRBD2, but this gene call is untestable without DNA. Germline lookup yields CDR1 ENHRY and CDR2 SYGVKD. This CDR3 has 17 amino acids. CDR3 in amino acids: CAITDSGGLAGVETQYF.

CDR3 sequence: CASSLGIAGFSTEAFF. The chain has TRBV7-9 and TRBJ1-1; TCRdb gives TRBD1 as the D gene, but with no DNA this cannot be confirmed. CDR1 and CDR2 from the germline V gene are SEHNR and FQNEAQ (reference sequence). The CDR3 runs 16 residues.

The chain couples TRBV18 to TRBJ2-1. The CDR3 is 12 amino acids. Germline CDR1 reads KGHSH; CDR2 reads LQKENI. The CDR3: CASSPNSNEQFF.

V is TRBV10-3 and J is TRBJ2-3; TCRdb calls TRBD1, which cannot be checked without DNA. Germline V gene lookup returns CDR1 ENHRY and CDR2 SYGVKD. There are 14 residues in the CDR3. Here the CDR3 reads CAISLLAQADTQYF.

The chain has TRBV5-4 and TRBJ2-1; no DNA is available, so the TRBD2 call from TCRdb remains unchecked. This CDR3 is built from 17 residues. The germline V gene has CDR1 SGHNT and CDR2 YYREEE (reference sequence). CDR3 sequence: CASSSGLAGGNYNEQFF. The whole variable domain, filled in from reference TRBV5-4 and TRBJ2-1, reads ETGVTQSPTHLIKTRGQQVTLRCSSQSGHNTVSWYQQALGQGPQFIFQYYREEENGRGNFPPRFSGLQFPNYSSELNVNALELDDSALYLCASSSGLAGGNYNEQFFGPGTRLTVL.

The gene calls are TRBV19 and TRBJ2-5; TCRdb gives TRBD2 as the D gene, but with no DNA this cannot be confirmed. Germline V gene lookup returns CDR1 LNHDA and CDR2 SQIVND (reference sequence). The CDR3 is 15 residues long. Here the CDR3 reads CASSILAGDGETQYF.

The chain combines TRBV12-3 or TRBV12-4 with TRBJ2-2. This CDR3 is 14 amino acids long. The CDR3 reads CASSFESLTGELFF.

The chain carries TRBV12-3 or TRBV12-4 and TRBJ2-1; TCRdb picks TRBD2, but there is no DNA to check that call. The CDR3 is 17 residues long. CDR3 sequence: CASSVRFGSGANNEQFF.

The chain joins TRBV19 to TRBJ2-2. In germline, CDR1 is LNHDA, CDR2 SQIVND (reference sequence). This CDR3 has 16 amino acids. CDR3 in amino acids: CASSVSRWRSTGELFF.

This rearrangement joins TRBV27 to TRBJ2-5; without DNA, the TCRdb call of TRBD2 cannot be checked. CDR1 MNHEY and CDR2 SMNVEV come from the germline V gene (reference sequence). The length of the CDR3 is 13 residues. The CDR3 loop reads CASMTWGGETQYF.

The chain couples TRBV20-1 to TRBJ2-5; TCRdb's D call, TRBD2, is unchecked because there is no DNA. Per germline, CDR1 DFQATT and CDR2 SNEGSKA (reference sequence). The CDR3 extends over 15 amino acids. The CDR3 spells CSAKELAGGWETQYF.

CDR3: CASSFGGGFTDTQYF. The chain carries TRBV7-9 and TRBJ2-3; TCRdb calls TRBD1, which cannot be checked without DNA. The CDR3 contains 15 residues. Germline-derived CDR1 and CDR2 are SEHNR and FQNEAQ (reference sequence).

This chain joins TRBV5-1 and TRBJ2-1. Germline CDR1 SGHRS, CDR2 YFSETQ. The length of the CDR3 is 16 residues. The chain's CDR3 is CASSLGGSSSYNEQFF.

The genes are TRBV20-1 and TRBJ2-7; TCRdb gives TRBD2 as the D gene, but with no DNA this cannot be confirmed. The CDR3 runs 14 residues. Germline values: CDR1 DFQATT, CDR2 SNEGSKA (reference sequence). The chain's CDR3 is CSAPGTSGYYEQYF.

CDR3 residues: CAISAIQETQYF. The V gene is TRBV10-3, the J gene TRBJ2-5. Germline CDR1 ENHRY, CDR2 SYGVKD. This CDR3 is built from 12 residues.

This sequence joins TRBV5-6 and TRBJ1-3; the D call of TRBD1 rests on TCRdb alone, since no DNA is present to check it. CDR1 is SGHDT, CDR2 YYEEEE, per germline. The CDR3 is 15 residues long. This CDR3 is CASSYVGGLGNTIYF. The full variable domain, its missing parts supplied by reference TRBV5-6 and TRBJ1-3, is DAGVTQSPTHLIKTRGQQVTLRCSPKSGHDTVSWYQQALGQGPQFIFQYYEEEERQRGNFPDRFSGHQFPNYSSELNVNALLLGDSALYLCASSYVGGLGNTIYFGEGSWLTVV.

The V gene is TRBV10-3, the J gene TRBJ2-7; TCRdb reports TRBD2, a call that lacks DNA to check it against. The CDR3 runs 15 residues. Per germline, CDR1 ENHRY and CDR2 SYGVKD. The CDR3 reads CAISEPGLAAYEQYF.

The rearrangement links TRBV12-3 or TRBV12-4 to TRBJ2-1; TCRdb gives TRBD1 as the D gene, but with no DNA this cannot be confirmed. This CDR3 has 15 residues. The CDR3 protein is CASSAGTGAGNEQFF.